The clone carrying this TCR beta chain was observed at least ten times. Its antigen remains unknown. The CDR3 runs 14 residues. The germline V gene encodes CDR1 SGHTS and CDR2 YDEGEE. Between the trimmed V and J ends, which lost 2 bases and 0 bases, there was a span of 9 bases. The data derive from a study of T cell repertoires in cytomegalovirus infection. Study context: Public TCR beta signatures were indicative of both CMV infection and a matching HLA type. General study results and limits: Carriers of CMV plus the relevant HLA were identified by cumulative public TCR beta family frequency. In two of eight donors, the top clonotype was HLA-C-restricted CMV-specific.

Each CDR3 protein is one row after TCRdb ran MiXCR on the reads. Among around 450,000 distinct CDR3 sequences listed, about 10% were seen once. This TCR came from a human donor in good health (CMV status not recorded). Some clones in this sample may be carry-over from other donors' samples. Material for sequencing was PBMCs. This chain uses TRBV5-8 with TRBJ2-7; D may correspond to TRBD1 or TRBD2 (5 bases each). As DNA, the CDR3 is TGTGCCAGCAGCTTCACCGGGACCTCCTACGAGCAGTACTTC. Its translation is CASSFTGTSYEQYF.